Below, one TCR beta chain is given with its context. Its antigen is still unknown. One entry per CDR3 protein, called by TCRdb with MiXCR from the 5' RACE reads. Of 450,000 to 650,000 distinct CDR3 sequences in the sample, 13% to 15% were seen once. The sample comes from a study of identical twins. CDR3 size: 16 residues. Germline values: CDR1 PRHDT, CDR2 FYEKMQ (reference sequence). The V end was cut by 5 bases, the J end by 0 bases, with 14 bases between. Study observations and caveats: Recombination models fit unrelated individuals' TCR alpha sharing but underestimated twins'. Clonotypes of the beta chain that were abundant in cord blood carried fewer insertions (memory repertoires showed none).

The same data also went into a second study, on yellow fever vaccine responses in identical twins.

The TCR originated in a woman under 30 in good health. The sequencing input was CD4+ T cells sorted from blood. The chain couples TRBV13 to TRBJ2-1; D is uncertain. CDR3 region: CASSERRSRSYNEQFF. CDR3 bases: TGTGCCAGCAGCGAGAGGCGGAGCCGCTCCTACAATGAGCAGTTCTTC.